The 22 T cell receptor beta chains listed next were all sequenced from one sample in a study of tumor and adjacent non-tumor tissue in lung cancer. The library came from three nested PCR rounds adapted from ARM-PCR protocols. TCRdb called the multiplex PCR reads again in MiXCR, with one record for every CDR3 protein. This sample has nearly 50,000 distinct CDR3 sequences, with roughly 60% found just once. This sample's RNA came from whole unsorted tissue. The normal lung tissue was taken more than 3 cm from the tumor edge. Sequencing input: distant non-tumor lung tissue. These receptors all stem from a woman between 65 and 79 years old with non-small cell lung cancer.

As for this clonotype: This is likely a read error, given that the CDR3 carries no conserved phenylalanine or tryptophan at its end. The chain recombines TRBV12-3 or TRBV12-4 with TRBJ2-5; no reliable D call. This CDR3 region has 11 residues. Between the trimmed V and J ends, which lost 5 bases and 1 base, there was a span of 2 bases. The CDR3: CASSIQETQYI. The CDR3 bases are TGTGCCAGCAGTATCCAAGAGACCCAGTACATC.

This clonotype occurred many times. Here the CDR3 omits its conserved ending phenylalanine or tryptophan, so a read error is the likely source. The V call is TRBV6-1, the J call TRBJ2-4; 7 bases fit TRBD2. The CDR3 runs 15 residues. V lost 1 base, J lost 5 bases, and 5 bases stayed unmatched. CDR1 and CDR2 (germline): MNHNS, SASEGT. The CDR3: CASSEVFLAENIQYL. In DNA form, the CDR3 reads TGTGCCAGCAGTGAAGTTTTTCTAGCGGAAAACATTCAGTACCTC.

In regard to this clonotype: One end of the junction does not line up with germline, which may come from a read error. This chain uses TRBV6-1 with TRBJ1-1; D is undetermined. CDR1 MNHNS and CDR2 SASEGT come from the germline V gene. The CDR3 runs 16 residues. CDR3 protein: CASSEIPLPYGTEAFF. The CDR3 DNA reads TGTGCCAGCAGTGAAATCCCCCTACCCTACGGCACTGAAGCTTTCTTC.

Notes on this clonotype: At one of its ends the junction is not consistent with the germline gene, which may arise from a read error. J is TRBJ2-1 and V is TRBV29-1, with D perhaps matching TRBD1 (6 bases). The CDR3 contains 14 residues. Germline V gives CDR1 SQVTM, CDR2 ANQGSEA. This CDR3 reads CSVGIGGTHNEQFF. For the CDR3, the DNA is TGCAGTGTTGGGATAGGGGGAACCCACAATGAGCAGTTCTTC.

In its sample, this clonotype was seen once. This is likely a read error, given that the CDR3 carries no conserved phenylalanine or tryptophan at its end. V is TRBV5-1 and J is TRBJ1-1; a possible D gene is TRBD1 (5 bases). Germline lookup yields CDR1 SGHRS and CDR2 YFSETQ. The CDR3 is 14 amino acids. V was clipped by 1 base and J by 4 bases, with 11 bases between them. CDR3 bases: TGCGCCAGCAGCTTGAAGGGGCCCAGCACTGAAGCTTTCTTA. Amino acids: CASSLKGPSTEAFL.

Regarding this clonotype: The germline gene is not matched at one end of the junction; a read error may be the cause. The rearrangement uses TRBV29-1 and TRBJ2-1; D perhaps matches TRBD2 (5 bases). This CDR3 is built from 12 residues. Germline V lookup: CDR1 SQVTM, CDR2 ANQGSEA. This CDR3 reads CSVDRGYNGQFF. DNA of the CDR3: TGCAGCGTCGATCGGGGATACAATGGGCAGTTCTTC.

CDR3 region: CASNSLRLPPQYF. As DNA, the CDR3 is TGTGCCAGCAATTCCCTCAGGTTACCCCCTCAGTACTTC. This rearrangement joins TRBV6-2 or TRBV6-3 to TRBJ2-5; D remains ambiguous. From germline, CDR1 is MNHEY and CDR2 SVGEGT. The length of the CDR3 is 13 residues. V was clipped by 7 bases and J by 11 bases, with 20 bases between them.

This clonotype was found a few times. J is TRBJ2-6 and V is TRBV9; 8 bases are shared with TRBD2. J lost 5 bases, V lost 3 bases, and 4 bases had no gene match. Germline V gene data show CDR1 as SGDLS and CDR2 as YYNGEE. The CDR3 has 15 amino acids. The CDR3 coding sequence is TGTGCCAGCAGCGGTGCGGGAGGCCGGGCCAACGTCCTGACTTTC. It specifies CASSGAGGRANVLTF.

This clonotype occurred once. The junction departs from germline at one end; a sequencing error may be responsible. The chain is built from TRBV28 and TRBJ2-5; TRBD2 aligns across 10 bases. CDR1 is MDHEN and CDR2 is SYDVKM in the germline V gene. The CDR3 sequence is 15 residues long. CDR3 DNA sequence: TGTGCCAGCAGTCCCCCAGCGGGAGGGGGGGAGACCCATTACTTC. Encoded protein: CASSPPAGGGETHYF. Together with reference TRBV28 and TRBJ2-5, the CDR3 gives the full variable domain: DVKVTQSSRYLVKRTGEKVFLECVQDMDHENMFWYRQDPGLGLRLIYFSYDVKMKEKGDIPEGYSVSREKKERFSLILESASTNQTSMYLCASSPPAGGGETHYFGPGTRLLVL.

This clonotype qualifies as medium-sized (0.01 to 0.1%). This sequence joins TRBV6-1 and TRBJ2-1; a possible D gene is TRBD2 (6 bases). Germline V gene sequence: CDR1 MNHNS, CDR2 SASEGT. The V end was cut by 8 bases, the J end by 9 bases, with 20 bases between. This CDR3 spans 14 amino acids. As DNA, the CDR3 is TGTGCCAGCCCTCCCCCCAGGGAGGTAAGTGAGCAGTTCTTC. This encodes CASPPPREVSEQFF.

A note on this clonotype: One end of the junction varies from germline; a read error may be responsible. The CDR3, as DNA: TGTGCCATCAGCCCCCTGACGGGGAACCAAGAGGCCCAGTACTTC. Translation: CAISPLTGNQEAQYF. This chain links TRBV6-5 with TRBJ2-5; maybe TRBD2 (5 bases). Germline V gives CDR1 MNHEY, CDR2 SVGAGI. The CDR3 has 15 residues.

In this sample, this clonotype turned up a few times. This likely comes from a read error, as the CDR3 has no conserved phenylalanine or tryptophan at its end. This sequence joins TRBV4-1 and TRBJ1-1; perhaps TRBD1 as D (6 bases). CDR3 length: 14 residues. Trimming removed 6 bases from V and 5 bases from J, with 16 bases in between. Per the germline V gene, CDR1 is MGHRA and CDR2 is YSYEKL. This CDR3 is CASSHRTENTEAFS. CDR3 sequence (DNA): TGCGCCAGCAGTCACCGGACAGAGAATACTGAAGCTTTCTCT.

This clonotype showed up just once. This chain connects TRBV20-1 to TRBJ2-1; D ambiguous. Trimming pared 3 bases from V and 10 bases from J, leaving 19 bases between. Germline assignment: CDR1 DFQATT and CDR2 SNEGSKA (reference sequence). This CDR3 contains 14 residues. The CDR3 sequence is CSASSGLKPKEQFF. The DNA of the CDR3 is TGCAGTGCTAGTTCCGGGCTAAAACCCAAAGAGCAGTTCTTC.

This clonotype is large (0.1 to 1%) in the sample. The genes are TRBV5-6 and TRBJ2-1; D not resolved. This CDR3 contains 15 residues. V lost 0 bases and J lost 8, with 15 bases in between. Germline CDR1 is SGHDT and CDR2 is YYEEEE. CDR3 sequence (DNA): TGTGCCAGCAGCTTGGGACCCCAGGAAGAGGATGAGCAGTTCTTC. It encodes CASSLGPQEEDEQFF. Combining the CDR3 with reference TRBV5-6 and TRBJ2-1 gives the whole variable domain DAGVTQSPTHLIKTRGQQVTLRCSPKSGHDTVSWYQQALGQGPQFIFQYYEEEERQRGNFPDRFSGHQFPNYSSELNVNALLLGDSALYLCASSLGPQEEDEQFFGPGTRLTVL.

Note on this clonotype: At one end, the junction sequence differs from germline, possibly due to a read error. V and J are TRBV5-4 and TRBJ2-7; 8 bases line up with TRBD2. CDR1 and CDR2 from the germline V gene are SGHNT and YYREEE (reference sequence). The CDR3 length is 15 residues. CDR3 region: CASNGSGLGLYEQYF. CDR3 DNA sequence: TGTGCCAGTAACGGTTCGGGACTAGGTCTCTACGAGCAGTACTTT.

Turning to this clonotype: At one end, the junction sequence differs from germline, possibly due to a read error. The chain carries TRBV6-5 and TRBJ2-3, with D perhaps matching TRBD2 (6 bases). The CDR3 is 17 amino acids. CDR1 and CDR2 (germline): MNHEY, SVGAGI. CDR3 protein: CASSYSGGVHYPDTQYF. For the CDR3, the DNA is TGTGCCAGCAGTTACTCTGGAGGGGTTCACTACCCAGATACACAGTATTTT.

As to this clonotype: Its ends do not fully match the called genes, so a read error is possible. The gene calls are TRBV29-1 and TRBJ2-5; D gene unclear. CDR3 length equals 14 residues. Germline CDR1 is SQVTM and CDR2 is ANQGSEA. In nucleotides, the CDR3 is TGCAGTGTTGAACGCCGCTGGGCCCATGAGACCCAGTACTTC. This sequence encodes CSVERRWAHETQYF.

Details on this clonotype: Since the CDR3 does not end with the conserved phenylalanine or tryptophan, this likely comes from a read error. For the CDR3, the DNA is TGTGACATCAGTGAATACTCCCGGGACATCGAAGCTTTCTTA. It is translated as CDISEYSRDIEAFL. This rearrangement joins TRBV10-3 to TRBJ1-1, with D perhaps TRBD1 (6 bases). The CDR3 spans 14 residues. CDR1 ENHRY and CDR2 SYGVKD come from the germline V gene.

In regard to this clonotype: A clone one base away is much larger, so this may be a read error. The chain recombines TRBV5-6 with TRBJ2-5, with D tentatively TRBD1 or TRBD2 (5 bases each). CDR1 is SGHDT and CDR2 is YYEEEE in the germline V gene. This CDR3 is 16 amino acids long. Between the trimmed V and J ends, which lost 2 bases and 2 bases, there was a span of 16 bases. CDR3 coding DNA: TGTGCCAGCAGCTTTTTGCCTAGCAGGGTACAAGAGACCCAGTACTTC. Translation gives CASSFLPSRVQETQYF.

Details on this clonotype: A read error may explain this, as a much larger clone is one base away. Because it lacks the conserved phenylalanine or tryptophan at the end, this CDR3 is likely a read error. This rearrangement joins TRBV7-8 to TRBJ2-1, with D perhaps TRBD2 (6 bases). CDR1 and CDR2 (germline): SGHVS, FQNEAQ. Between the trimmed V and J ends, which lost 9 bases and 4 bases, there was a span of 19 bases. CDR3 length equals 15 residues. The CDR3 DNA sequence: TGTGCCAGTACCCCTAGCGAAGCAGGTTACAATGAGCAGTTCTTA. It is translated as CASTPSEAGYNEQFL.

Comment on this clonotype: The conserved phenylalanine or tryptophan normally closing the CDR3 is absent here, so this likely arose from a read error. The CDR3 sequence: CASSLGGPGVADYTL. The CDR3 DNA follows: TGTGCCAGCAGCTTGGGGGGGCCAGGAGTGGCTGACTACACCTTA. The rearrangement joins TRBV5-4 to TRBJ1-2; D is possibly TRBD1 (6 bases). In germline, CDR1 is SGHNT, CDR2 YYREEE (reference sequence). V lost 0 bases to trimming and J lost 10 bases, with 19 bases between them. This CDR3 comprises 15 residues.

V is TRBV7-3 and J is TRBJ2-3; D ambiguous. The CDR3 contains 13 residues. With 4 bases removed from V and 5 bases from J, the gap between germline ends came to 10 bases. The germline gives CDR1 SGHTA, CDR2 FQGTGA. CDR3: CASSSNSGDTQYF. The CDR3 DNA reads as TGTGCCAGCAGCTCCAACAGTGGAGATACGCAGTATTTT.